Here is one TCR beta chain with its context. No cognate antigen has been identified for it. No per-base quality is available; no much larger clone lies one base away. Libraries came from the immunoSEQ multiplex PCR assay. For the multiplex PCR, a mixture combining 60 forward primers for TCR Vbeta segments and 13 reverse primers for TCR Jbeta segments was used. A multiplex PCR assay on genomic DNA amplified the CDR3 region of rearranged TCR beta genes. Amplified TCR beta libraries were sequenced as 87-base-pair reads on the Illumina HiSeq System. In the paper's pipeline: A later analysis counted tens of millions of unique TCR beta chains across the 666 repertoires, and about 10 million of these chains were shared by at least two donors. To remove PCR and sequencing errors, raw reads were error-corrected and collapsed into unique sequences using a nearest-neighbor algorithm that merged closely related sequences. CDR3 sequences were aligned to IMGT reference sequences to assign V, D and J gene segments. For a sequence to be retained, a match of at least six nucleotides was required to both a V gene segment and a J gene segment. A rearrangement counted as productive if the CDR3 had no stop codons and remained in frame with V and J, and every other rearrangement counted as non-productive. Following IMGT convention, CDR3 was defined as the stretch from the second conserved V-encoded cysteine up to the conserved J-encoded phenylalanine. The earlier analysis of about 610 of the donors excluded any sequence lacking an unambiguous match to a single V gene segment. In an earlier analysis of around 590 of the donors, a V segment was called functional when productive rearrangements were above 56.7%, and segregating when the standard deviation between donors exceeded 5%. A statistical classification framework was built for diagnosing cytomegalovirus status from the catalog of TCR beta chain sequences. In a later analysis, TCR nucleotide sequences were compared against IMGT/GENE-DB human TR gene sequences so that V and J genes could be assigned. In a later analysis, CDR3 sequences and most-parsimonious VDJ recombination scenarios were assigned using the TCRdist pipeline. In a later analysis, every TCR beta chain was defined by the combination of its CDR3 amino acid sequence and its V-gene family, and reads without a unique V-gene family were dropped. A later analysis removed 600 or so highly shared, low-generation-probability nucleotide sequences to deal with suspected cross-contamination and a sequencing artifact. In a later analysis, a clonal expansion index for each public chain was calculated from normalized within-repertoire ranks of inferred template counts. Generation probabilities in a later analysis came from a VDJ recombination model fitted to out-of-frame rearrangements, and those results were checked against IGoR. In a later analysis, hypergeometric tests were used to score TCR-TCR, TCR-HLA and TCR-CMV co-occurrence, with a repertoire-size bias correction applied to TCR pairs. A later analysis estimated false discovery rates by permuting HLA or CMV assignments 20 times. In a later analysis, co-occurring TCRs were grouped using DBSCAN, with TCRdist sequence similarity added in when clustering inside HLA-allele-positive subsets. Repertoires with fewer than 30,000 or more than 120,000 public chains, plus five repertoires with anomalous nucleotide sharing, were excluded from co-occurrence clustering. As stored in TCRdb, this immuneACCESS dataset retains in-frame rearrangements with V and J assigned. A fraction of the clones does not appear; measured against another copy, unresolved V genes explain less than half of the discrepancy, and the remainder lacks a known reason. V, J and clone size derive from that table, while D and trimming were established from the DNA sequence. Present in this sample are about 83,000 clones, 75% to 85% of which were seen just once. The top ten constitute about 2% of the sample.

These data are taken from a study of cytomegalovirus exposure and HLA in healthy donors (dated by TCRdb to about 2017). For the wider study: An earlier analysis of several hundred of the donors reported 276 Gb of sequence data and some 120 million unique TCR beta sequences from about 200 million T cells. An early release that covered roughly 600 HLA-typed donors contained 250 to 350 gigabases of sequencing data and 80 million or so unique TCR sequences. Of the approximately 400 genotyped donors, more than 75% were placed in the genetic ancestry cluster associated with self-reported Caucasian donors. The study aimed to test whether cataloging public T cell receptors could reveal signatures of past pathogen exposure. The study used immunosequencing to profile the T cell repertoires of some 600 subjects and linked those repertoires to cytomegalovirus serostatus. Along with the roughly 670-subject first cohort, a separate validation cohort of roughly 110 different subjects was used. High-throughput TCR immunosequencing, statistical association of individual TCRs with disease status, and machine learning were combined to predict cytomegalovirus infection status. A later analysis re-analyzed previously published TCR beta repertoires from about 600 donors and added high-resolution HLA genotyping to study TCR occurrence patterns. In the later analysis, no new phenotypic data were used to find candidate immune exposures; instead, reliance was placed on TCR beta sequences and their occurrence across donors. In an earlier analysis of around 540 of the donors, high-throughput TCR beta sequencing was used to judge whether each TCR beta V gene segment behaved as functional or pseudogenic. Donor age, sex, ethnicity and CMV serostatus were compiled together with the repertoire data. Genome-wide SNP genotypes for about 55% of the roughly 670 donors were used in a later genetic analysis, which treated that subset as a discovery cohort. All discovery cohort repertoires had been generated on a single sequencing platform. HLA typing covered class I and class II loci at four-digit resolution. The number of typed donors differed by locus: 629-630 for A, B, C, DRB1 and DQB1; 500 to 550 for DQA1; 606 for DPA1; and approximately 450 for DPB1. A handful of DR-DQ haplotypes were handled as single units for association and clustering because linkage in the cohort was strong. On average, roughly 200,000 unique TCR beta nucleotide sequences were sequenced per donor among fewer than 500 genotyped donors of the cohort, with around 19% of those sequences being non-productive. Broader findings and caveats from the paper: According to a later analysis, TCR association rates differed among HLA loci, with DRB1 alleles showing the most associated TCRs and HLA-C alleles showing the fewest. In an earlier analysis of a few hundred of the donors, most TCR beta V segments were observed in productive rearrangements about 87% or about 30% of the time, broadly matching IMGT annotations. The cohort was sequenced for TCR beta chains only, and without alpha or paired-chain data the features that could be detected were limited. The earlier analysis of approximately 540 of the donors excluded fewer than 20 rarely observed V segments, including chromosome 9 orphons, because counts were too low. A later genetic analysis associated a missense DCLRE1C variant with V-gene and J-gene trimming of TCR beta chains, and an independent cohort replicated the association. Specific HLA alleles were associated with 15,000 to 20,000 TCR beta sequences at a false discovery rate of 0.05 in a later analysis. Roughly uniform sequencing depth across donors was assumed in presence/absence analyses, although this assumption may not hold. A cluster of highly shared sequence variants was judged likely to be a technical artifact of the sequencing pipeline. The study gave a list of 150 to 200 TCR beta chains associated with cytomegalovirus. When HLA alleles, especially DR and DQ, strongly co-occurred, TCR associations were difficult to assign to individual alleles. A further reported finding was that TCR beta sequences accurately predicted the HLA-A and HLA-B alleles for most subjects in the first cohort. A later analysis found that most CMV-associated TCR beta chains appeared HLA-restricted, with HLA associations seemingly driven largely by CMV exposure. CMV serostatus was the only immune exposure information available for the cohort. In vitro tests confirmed that a few of the cytomegalovirus-associated TCR beta chains recognize cytomegalovirus antigens. Correlated functional status among segregating V segments might reflect linkage disequilibrium, but an unknown experimental factor could not be ruled out. Because some donors lacked HLA typing at each locus, the association tests relied only on the typed subset. Compared with the roughly 600-donor mean, donors in an Asian-associated ancestry cluster had fewer N-insertions in productive TCRs, according to a later genetic analysis. According to the authors, the approach could potentially be generalized to other disease states and immunological phenotypes. Across donors, most TCR sequences were observed very rarely, whereas some public TCRs were present in many individuals. Cytomegalovirus status was reported to be diagnosed by the classifier with high specificity and sensitivity in both the original and validation cohorts. In a later analysis, HLA-associated TCR beta chains were found to be more clonally expanded and to have lower generation probabilities than equally common non-associated chains. According to a later analysis, parvovirus B19, influenza, CMV and Epstein-Barr virus appeared linked to several top co-occurrence clusters.

The cohort was made up of 500 to 800 healthy bone marrow donors. At the time of sampling, all cohort members were nominally healthy, though unrecorded immune exposures were likely present. The donor was CMV seronegative and was included in the group of approximately 350 seronegative cohort members. A peripheral blood sample was provided by each donor, and peripheral blood mononuclear cells were used for TCR beta sequencing. Genomic DNA was extracted from the blood cell samples with the Qiagen DNeasy Blood Extraction Kit. The sample taken for sequencing was PBMCs. This receptor was taken from a woman aged 25 to 39 in good health and CMV-seronegative.

Here is the DNA: TGTGCCAGCAGCGAGGGGGTAGCGGGGATCACAGATACGCAGTATTTT. Its amino acids are CASSEGVAGITDTQYF. The rearranged chain carries TRBV9 and TRBJ2-3; the junction holds 8 bases that match TRBD2. The CDR3 sequence holds 16 residues, the cysteine and phenylalanine included. The kept DNA is CDR3 alone, 48 bases in frame from the first base. Compared with germline, V lacks 3 bases and J lacks 2 bases; bases without a gene match: 8. The germline V gene specifies SGDLS as CDR1 and YYNGEE as CDR2.